These T cell receptor beta chains were read from a single sample in a study of OX40 agonist ivuxolimab in advanced cancers. Some clones are missing from TCRdb's copy, which holds only in-frame ones; the method was immunoSEQ multiplex PCR. The sample lists about 20,000 clones, approximately 70% seen once, with roughly 22% in the top ten. The sample consisted of CD4+ or CD8+ T cells sorted from blood, taken in a trial of the OX40 agonist ivuxolimab. These receptors were collected from an adult with an advanced solid tumor such as melanoma, head and neck, liver or kidney cancer. Each CDR3 is given with its conserved first and last residue. A D gene is named only where the DNA matches it firmly. For some rows the clone size is stated as once, few or many, or as a class when expanded; others skip it.

v_call	d_call	j_call	clone_size	cdr3_nt	cdr3_aa
TRBV9	.	TRBJ1-2	.	TGTGCCAGCAGCGGGACCGGGCCCCAGTATGGCTACACCTTC	CASSGTGPQYGYTF
TRBV9	TRBD2	TRBJ2-1	.	TGTGCCAGCAGCGTAGGATCCTCACTAGCGGAGTCCTACAATGAGCAGTTCTTC	CASSVGSSLAESYNEQFF
TRBV5-1	.	TRBJ2-3	.	TGCGCCAGCAGCTTGTTGGGGGGCACAGATACGCAGTATTTT	CASSLLGGTDTQYF
TRBV4-3	.	TRBJ2-5	.	TGCGCCAGCAGCCAAGATGGGGGAAGTAGGGCAAGGGAGACCCAGTACTTC	CASSQDGGSRARETQYF
TRBV5-3	.	TRBJ1-2	.	TGTGCCAGCAGCCCCTTGGAGGGGCCTGTTGGCTACACCTTC	CASSPLEGPVGYTF
TRBV7-3	.	TRBJ2-1	.	TGTGCCAGCAGCCTTTTTGGCGCGGGCAATGAGCAGTTCTTC	CASSLFGAGNEQFF
TRBV6-6	.	TRBJ1-4	.	TGTGCCAGCAGTTACTTGGGGTTTAATGAAAAACTGTTTTTT	CASSYLGFNEKLFF
TRBV7-2	.	TRBJ2-5	.	TGTGCCAGCAGCTCCCATCACCAGGGTGGGGAGACCCAGTACTTC	CASSSHHQGGETQYF
TRBV27	TRBD1	TRBJ2-7	.	TGTGCCAGCAGTTTGGCCGGGACAGGGACCTACGAGCAGTACTTC	CASSLAGTGTYEQYF
TRBV11-2	.	TRBJ2-1	.	TGTGCCAGCAGCTTAAAGGAATGGGGGCGGGGGACAGACAATGAGCAGTTCTTC	CASSLKEWGRGTDNEQFF
TRBV7-6	.	TRBJ1-2	.	TGTGCCAGCAGCTTAGAAGTCCGGGCCGACTATGGCTACACCTTC	CASSLEVRADYGYTF
TRBV6-6	TRBD2	TRBJ2-3	.	TGTGCCAGCACCGAACTAGCGGTTAGCACAGATACGCAGTATTTT	CASTELAVSTDTQYF
TRBV5-8	.	TRBJ2-1	.	TGTGCCAGCAGTTGGGGAGCAGGCTATGAGCAGTTCTTC	CASSWGAGYEQFF
TRBV28	TRBD2	TRBJ2-7	.	TGTGCCAGCAGCCCCGGGAGGTTCTACGAGCAGTACTTC	CASSPGRFYEQYF
TRBV2	.	TRBJ2-7	.	TGTGCCAGCAGTCCTAGGATGTCCTACGAGCAGTACTTC	CASSPRMSYEQYF
TRBV18	.	TRBJ1-1	.	TGTGCCAGCTCACAGGGTTACACTGAAGCTTTCTTT	CASSQGYTEAFF
TRBV6-6	.	TRBJ1-2	.	TGTGCCAGCAGTCAACAGGCTTACTATGGCTACACCTTC	CASSQQAYYGYTF
TRBV5-4	TRBD1	TRBJ1-2	.	TGTGCCAGCAGCCCACCAGACAGGGGAGCTTCAGGCTACACCTTC	CASSPPDRGASGYTF
TRBV6-5	TRBD1	TRBJ1-1	.	TGTGCCAGCAGTTTCGGGACAGGGGGCTGGGCTGAAGCTTTCTTT	CASSFGTGGWAEAFF
TRBV27	TRBD2	TRBJ2-1	.	TGTGCCAGCAGTTCCCCCGGACTAGCGGAATCCTACAATGAGCAGTTCTTC	CASSSPGLAESYNEQFF
TRBV27	.	TRBJ1-1	few	TGTGCCAGCAGTTTGAATCCAGCCACTGAAGCTTTCTTT	CASSLNPATEAFF
TRBV5-1	.	TRBJ1-5	few	TGCGCCAGCAGCTTGACGGGGGGTCTCAATCAGCCCCAGCATTTT	CASSLTGGLNQPQHF
TRBV6-1	TRBD1	TRBJ2-3	.	TGTGCCAGCAGTGAAAGGGGGCGCTACCTTGGGGATACGCAGTATTTT	CASSERGRYLGDTQYF
TRBV6-1	.	TRBJ1-2	.	TGTGCCAGCTCATATGGAGGGACCTATGGCTACACCTTC	CASSYGGTYGYTF
TRBV7-9	TRBD2	TRBJ2-1	.	TGTGCCAGCAGCCCCCCGGGACTAGGCTACAATGAGCAGTTCTTC	CASSPPGLGYNEQFF
TRBV5-4	TRBD1	TRBJ1-5	.	TGTGCCAGCAGTTCGTCGACAGGGCGTGTTCAGCCCCAGCATTTT	CASSSSTGRVQPQHF
TRBV27	.	TRBJ2-3	.	TGTGCCAGCACCTCATGGAGCACAGATACGCAGTATTTT	CASTSWSTDTQYF
TRBV7-6	.	TRBJ2-5	.	TGTGCCAGCAGCTTAGCGGGTTTCCGGGGAAAAGAGACCCAGTACTTC	CASSLAGFRGKETQYF
TRBV10-1	.	TRBJ2-2	.	TGCGCCCGGTTTGATTCCGAACACCGGGGAGCTGTTTTT	CARFDSEHRGAVF
TRBV7-6	TRBD2	TRBJ2-1	.	TGTGCCAGCAGCCAGCGGGAAAACAATGAGCAGTTCTTC	CASSQRENNEQFF
TRBV7-9	.	TRBJ2-2	.	TGTGCCAGCAGCTTATGGACAGGGAGGGCCGGGGAGCTGTTTTTT	CASSLWTGRAGELFF
TRBV7-6	TRBD2	TRBJ2-5	.	TGTGCCAGCAGCCCAATAGCGGGGAGGTACCAAGAGACCCAGTACTTC	CASSPIAGRYQETQYF
TRBV6-5	.	TRBJ1-4	.	TGTGCCAGCAGTTTCGCCCAATATTCGACTAATGAAAAACTGTTTTTT	CASSFAQYSTNEKLFF
TRBV7-9	.	TRBJ2-3	medium-sized	TGTGCCACTCAGCTTGGTATAGAGCGCACAGATACGCAGTATTTT	CATQLGIERTDTQYF
TRBV7-8	TRBD1	TRBJ2-5	.	TGTGCCAGCAGCTCGGGACAGGGTATGGAGACCCAGTACTTC	CASSSGQGMETQYF
TRBV9	.	TRBJ1-1	.	TGTGCCAGCAGCGCGAGTTACAAGCCGAACACTGAAGCTTTCTTT	CASSASYKPNTEAFF
TRBV7-3	.	TRBJ1-1	.	TGTGCCAGCAGCGGTTCGGTCAGGGCGGGGGCTGAAGCTTTCTTT	CASSGSVRAGAEAFF
TRBV5-1	.	TRBJ1-1	.	TGCGCCAGCAGCTGGGGGTCTGAAGCTTTCTTT	CASSWGSEAFF
TRBV15	.	TRBJ2-2	few	TGTGCCACCAGCAGACTCGCGGGGGAGCTGTTTTTT	CATSRLAGELFF
TRBV7-8	.	TRBJ2-4	.	TGTGCCAGCAGCTTACCGGCAGGGACATTGGCCAAAAACATTCAGTACTTC	CASSLPAGTLAKNIQYF
TRBV11-1	TRBD2	TRBJ2-1	.	TGTGCCAGCAGCTTAGCCAGCGGGGGATACAATGAGCAGTTCTTC	CASSLASGGYNEQFF
TRBV4-2	.	TRBJ1-1	.	TGTGCCAGCAGCTTGGCAGGGTACCACACTGAAGCTTTCTTT	CASSLAGYHTEAFF
TRBV21-1	.	TRBJ2-2	.	TGTGCCAGCAGCAGTGCGAACACCGGGGAGCTGTTTTTT	CASSSANTGELFF
TRBV19	.	TRBJ2-5	.	TGTGCCAGTACCACGTCGGGGAATCCGACGGAGACCCAGTACTTC	CASTTSGNPTETQYF
TRBV7-2	TRBD2	TRBJ2-3	.	TGTGCCAGCAGCATTGGACTAGCCACAGATACGCAGTATTTT	CASSIGLATDTQYF
TRBV7-6	.	TRBJ2-2	few	TGTGCCAGCAGTCTACAGGGAACGAACACCGGGGAGCTGTTTTTT	CASSLQGTNTGELFF
TRBV4-3	TRBD1	TRBJ2-2	.	TGCGCCAGCAGCCAAGACAGGGGGCGCGACACCGGGGAGCTGTTTTTT	CASSQDRGRDTGELFF
TRBV4-1	TRBD1	TRBJ2-7	.	TGCGCCAGCAGCCAAGAGACAGGGGCCCTCTACGAGCAGTACTTC	CASSQETGALYEQYF
TRBV9	TRBD2	TRBJ2-1	.	TGTGCCAGCAGCGTAGCTGGAGTGGGGGGGAGGAATGAGCAGTTCTTC	CASSVAGVGGRNEQFF
TRBV30	TRBD1	TRBJ1-3	once	TGTGCCTGGAGGACAGGGGAAAACACCATATATTTT	CAWRTGENTIYF